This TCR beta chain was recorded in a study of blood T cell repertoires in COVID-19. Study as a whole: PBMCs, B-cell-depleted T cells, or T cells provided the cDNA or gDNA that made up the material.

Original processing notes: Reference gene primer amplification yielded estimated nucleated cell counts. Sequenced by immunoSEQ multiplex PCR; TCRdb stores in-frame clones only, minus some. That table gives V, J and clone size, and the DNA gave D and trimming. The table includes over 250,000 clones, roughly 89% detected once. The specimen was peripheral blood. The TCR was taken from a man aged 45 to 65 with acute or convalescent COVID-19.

The CDR3 region has the DNA TGCGCCAGCAGCTCCTCTACAGGGAACACTGAAGCTTTCTTT. The encoded protein is CASSSSTGNTEAFF. The V and J genes are TRBV5-1 and TRBJ1-1, with D possibly TRBD1 on 5 matching bases. V was shortened by 3 bases and J by 1 base, with 10 bases between the two germline ends. CDR1 and CDR2 (germline): SGHRS, YFSETQ. This CDR3 has 14 amino acids.